In this sample, the clone carrying this T cell receptor (beta chain) turned up many times. The data belong to a study of spatial heterogeneity in lung cancer. As to time point: sample taken at primary tumor resection. Tumor, nontumor lung or frozen PBMC supplied whole RNA that was sequenced unsorted. TCRdb reprocessed the 5' RACE reads with MiXCR, giving one entry per CDR3 protein. Here the sample spans roughly 11,000 distinct CDR3 sequences, approximately 3.7% being singletons. The origin of this receptor is a female donor with early-stage non-small cell lung cancer. The material was PBMCs, obtained at surgery.

CDR3 DNA sequence: TGTGCCTGGAGTGTACTCACTGAAGCTTTCTTT. Translation: CAWSVLTEAFF. The chain combines TRBV30 with TRBJ1-1; D ambiguous. The CDR3 is made up of 11 amino acids. Trimming left V 0 bases short and J 4 bases short, with 3 bases between. Germline V lookup: CDR1 GTSNPN, CDR2 SVGIG (reference sequence).